Below, 16 T cell receptor beta chains from the same sample are listed, as sequenced in a study of cytomegalovirus exposure and HLA in healthy donors. With 60 Vbeta and 13 Jbeta primers, the PCR was carried out. Profiling relied on immunoSEQ multiplex PCR, and the TCRdb table lists in-frame clones only, not all of them. The profile shows about 76,000 clones, more than 75% of them singletons. The sample comprised PBMCs. The source is a male donor in good health and CMV-seropositive.

This clone was counted a few times. This rearrangement joins TRBV1 to TRBJ2-3; whether TRBD2, the table's D call, matches the DNA was not checked. TRBV1 is assigned pseudogene status. CDR3 length equals 18 residues. The CDR3 region is CTSSQVGLAGGLPDTQYF. CDR3 sequence (DNA): TGCACCAGCAGCCAAGTTGGACTAGCGGGGGGGCTCCCAGATACGCAGTATTTT.

The CDR3 protein is CASSMRTYQETQYF. The CDR3 coding sequence is TGTGCCAGCAGCATGAGGACATACCAAGAGACCCAGTACTTC. The chain combines TRBV5-6 with TRBJ2-5; D may be TRBD1 (5 bases). This CDR3 comprises 14 residues. Between the trimmed V and J ends, which lost 4 bases and 0 bases, there was a span of 10 bases. The germline CDR1 and CDR2 sequences are SGHDT and YYEEEE.

The gene calls are TRBV6-5 and TRBJ2-7; 10 bases map to TRBD2. Looked up from germline, CDR1 is MNHEY and CDR2 is SVGAGI. The CDR3 sequence is 15 residues long. V was clipped by 2 bases and J by 7 bases; unmatched bases: 8. CDR3 protein: CASSYDLWTSGEQYF. The CDR3, as DNA: TGTGCCAGCAGTTACGACCTATGGACTAGCGGTGAGCAGTACTTC.

The chain is built from TRBV7-2 and TRBJ1-4, with 9 bases lining up with TRBD1. Looked up from germline, CDR1 is SGHTA and CDR2 is FQGNSA. The CDR3 runs to 18 residues. V trimming: 6 bases; J trimming: 7 bases; junction bases outside the gene matches: 18. The CDR3 protein is CASRKTGTGRIGGEKLFF. The CDR3 DNA is TGTGCCAGCAGAAAAACCGGGACAGGGAGGATTGGCGGTGAAAAACTGTTTTTT. The entire variable domain, with the rest obtained from reference TRBV7-2 and TRBJ1-4, is as follows: GAGVSQSPSNKVTEKGKDVELRCDPISGHTALYWYRQSLGQGLEFLIYFQGNSAPDKSGLPSDRFSAERTGGSVSTLTIQRTQQEDSAVYLCASRKTGTGRIGGEKLFFGSGTQLSVL.

In DNA form, the CDR3 reads TGTGCCAGCAACTTCCGGGGGGCCTTATTAGCGGGGTACACAGATACGCAGTATTTT. It codes for CASNFRGALLAGYTDTQYF. The rearrangement joins TRBV7-9 to TRBJ2-3, with 8 bases aligning to TRBD2. The junction had 20 bases not matched to a gene; V was cut back by 7 bases and J by 2 bases. Germline-derived CDR1 and CDR2 are SEHNR and FQNEAQ (reference sequence). The CDR3 extends over 19 amino acids.

This rearrangement joins TRBV2 to TRBJ1-4; 7 bases line up with TRBD1. V lost 2 bases to trimming and J lost 10 bases; unmatched junction nucleotides: 10. Germline V gene data show CDR1 as SNHLY and CDR2 as FYNNEI. The CDR3 runs 15 residues. The CDR3 region has the DNA TGTGCCAGCAGTGAATCAGGGGGTTCCTTGGCAAAACTGTTTTTT. Encoded protein: CASSESGGSLAKLFF.

This rearrangement joins TRBV7-3 to TRBJ2-1, with 9 positions matching TRBD2. Germline loops: CDR1 SGHTA, CDR2 FQGTGA. V trimming: 4 bases; J trimming: 6 bases; junction bases outside the gene matches: 7. CDR3 length: 15 residues. This chain's CDR3 is CASSSGLAPGNEQFF. CDR3 DNA sequence: TGTGCCAGCAGCTCAGGACTAGCGCCAGGCAATGAGCAGTTCTTC.

The chain links TRBV7-9 to TRBJ1-2; possibly TRBD1 for D (6 bases). The germline V gene encodes CDR1 SEHNR and CDR2 FQNEAQ (reference sequence). The CDR3 length is 14 residues. V was trimmed by 2 bases and J by 2 bases, leaving 9 bases between them. CDR3 coding DNA: TGTGCCAGCAGCTTACCGGACAGCAACTATGGCTACACCTTC. Protein product: CASSLPDSNYGYTF. The entire variable domain, with the rest obtained from reference TRBV7-9 and TRBJ1-2, is as follows: DTGVSQNPRHKITKRGQNVTFRCDPISEHNRLYWYRQTLGQGPEFLTYFQNEAQLEKSRLLSDRFSAERPKGSFSTLEIQRTEQGDSAMYLCASSLPDSNYGYTFGSGTRLTVV.

The chain recombines TRBV27 with TRBJ1-1, with TRBD1 matching 7 bases. J gave up 4 bases and V 6 bases, and 8 bases lay outside the gene matches. Germline CDR1 and CDR2: MNHEY and SMNVEV (reference sequence). CDR3 length equals 14 residues. The CDR3 is CASSLQGMGTEAFF. CDR3 sequence (DNA): TGTGCCAGCAGCCTACAGGGGATGGGCACTGAAGCTTTCTTT.

The CDR3 loop is CASSPLRSNQPQHF. The CDR3 region has the DNA TGTGCCAGCAGCCCATTGAGAAGCAATCAGCCCCAGCATTTT. This chain connects TRBV7-9 to TRBJ1-5, with no clear D. In germline, CDR1 is SEHNR, CDR2 FQNEAQ (reference sequence). The CDR3 length is 14 residues. Trimming pared 5 bases from V and 1 base from J, leaving 9 bases between. Full variable domain (missing parts from reference TRBV7-9 and TRBJ1-5): DTGVSQNPRHKITKRGQNVTFRCDPISEHNRLYWYRQTLGQGPEFLTYFQNEAQLEKSRLLSDRFSAERPKGSFSTLEIQRTEQGDSAMYLCASSPLRSNQPQHFGDGTRLSIL.

A few counts support this clone. The chain uses TRBV27 and TRBJ2-7; a possible D gene is TRBD2 (6 bases). Looked up from germline, CDR1 is MNHEY and CDR2 is SMNVEV (reference sequence). V was pared by 8 bases and J by 2 bases, with 10 bases between. CDR3 length: 12 amino acids. CDR3 DNA sequence: TGTGCCAGCCGCCGGGGGACCTACGAGCAGTACTTC. This encodes CASRRGTYEQYF.

This clone was seen a few times. The rearrangement uses TRBV6-6 and TRBJ2-3, with 7 nucleotides matching TRBD2. The CDR3 is 13 amino acids. From germline, CDR1 is MNHNY and CDR2 SVGAGI (reference sequence). The V segment lost 6 bases and the J segment 5 bases; nucleotides outside the gene matches: 5. The CDR3 DNA sequence: TGTGCCAGCAGCCCTAGCGGAGGAGATACGCAGTATTTT. Its protein is CASSPSGGDTQYF.

The CDR3 region has the DNA TGTGCCAGCAGCCCTGGACTAGCGGGAGGTCTCTCCTACGAGCAGTACTTC. Amino acids: CASSPGLAGGLSYEQYF. The genes are TRBV7-9 and TRBJ2-7; TRBD2 agrees at 14 bases. The V gene end was trimmed by 5 bases and the J gene end by 0 bases; junction bases not matched to a gene: 6. The CDR3 is 17 residues long. Germline CDR1 and CDR2: SEHNR and FQNEAQ (reference sequence).

The chain employs TRBV19 and TRBJ2-5; 7 bases match TRBD2. Trimming took 1 base from V and 2 from J; bases not matched to a gene: 13. Germline lookup yields CDR1 LNHDA and CDR2 SQIVND (reference sequence). This CDR3 spans 18 amino acids. The CDR3 loop reads CASSIAGAASGSQETQYF. In DNA form, the CDR3 reads TGTGCCAGTAGTATAGCTGGGGCGGCTAGCGGATCACAAGAGACCCAGTACTTC.

This chain joins TRBV5-4 and TRBJ1-2; D perhaps matches TRBD1 (6 bases). The germline gives CDR1 SGHNT, CDR2 YYREEE (reference sequence). The CDR3 has 15 amino acids. With 4 bases removed from V and 5 bases from J, the gap between germline ends came to 18 bases. The CDR3 nucleotides read TGTGCCAGCAGCGCGGACAGCGGGGGTAAATATGGCTACACCTTC. It specifies CASSADSGGKYGYTF.

The table lists this clone with a few counts. This chain links TRBV19 with TRBJ2-7; 10 nucleotides line up with TRBD1. The junction had 9 bases not matched to a gene; V was cut back by 3 bases and J by 7 bases. The CDR3 runs to 15 residues. From germline, CDR1 is LNHDA and CDR2 SQIVND (reference sequence). CDR3 sequence (DNA): TGTGCCAGTAGTATCCCGGGACAGGGGACGTTAGAGCAGTACTTC. It translates to CASSIPGQGTLEQYF.